Listed below are T cell receptor beta chains from one sample, sequenced in a study of blood T cell repertoires in COVID-19. Generated by immunoSEQ multiplex PCR, the TCRdb table keeps only in-frame clones and is missing some. The repertoire holds over 85,000 clones, with 88% as singletons. What was sequenced was peripheral blood. Receptors originate from an older woman with acute or convalescent COVID-19. Each CDR3 is given with its conserved first and last residue. The D gene is left open where the match is weak. Some rows mark clone size as missing; the rest say once, few, many or name a class of expanded clone.

J: TRBJ2-5; size: once; D: TRBD2; V: TRBV5-1; CDR3: CASSLSGREGETQYF; DNA: TGCGCCAGCAGCTTGAGCGGGAGGGAGGGCGAGACCCAGTACTTC
J: TRBJ2-7; size: few; D: TRBD2; V: TRBV5-1; CDR3: CASRALAGGPSYEQYF; DNA: TGCGCCAGCAGGGCACTAGCGGGAGGCCCCTCCTACGAGCAGTACTTC
J: TRBJ2-2; size: NA; D: TRBD1; V: TRBV7-3; CDR3: CASSLGTDLTGELFF; DNA: TGTGCCAGCAGCTTAGGGACAGACCTCACCGGGGAGCTGTTTTTT
J: TRBJ1-5; size: few; D: TRBD1; V: TRBV3-1/TRBV3-2; CDR3: CASSQAGQGSSNQPQHF; DNA: TGTGCCAGCAGCCAAGCTGGACAGGGGTCGAGCAATCAGCCCCAGCATTTT
J: TRBJ2-7; size: NA; D: TRBD1; V: TRBV7-2; CDR3: CASSAVWGQGRYEQYF; DNA: TGTGCCAGCAGCGCCGTTTGGGGACAGGGACGATACGAGCAGTACTTC
J: TRBJ2-7; size: NA; D: TRBD1; V: TRBV11-2; CDR3: CASSFDRTGNYEQYF; DNA: TGTGCCAGCAGCTTTGATAGGACAGGGAACTACGAGCAGTACTTC
J: TRBJ2-3; size: NA; D: TRBD1; V: TRBV13; CDR3: CASSLGDRDTDTQYF; DNA: TGTGCCAGCAGCTTAGGCGACAGGGACACAGATACGCAGTATTTT
J: TRBJ2-1; size: NA; D: TRBD2; V: TRBV2; CDR3: CASRRLAGSYNEQFF; DNA: TGTGCCAGCAGGCGACTAGCGGGATCCTACAATGAGCAGTTCTTC
J: TRBJ2-5; size: NA; D: TRBD1; V: TRBV7-3; CDR3: CASSLNPPGQGLETQYF; DNA: TGTGCCAGCAGCTTAAACCCCCCCGGACAGGGGCTGGAGACCCAGTACTTC
J: TRBJ1-3; size: NA; D: NA; V: TRBV9; CDR3: CASSVAHSVLSGNTIYF; DNA: TGTGCCAGCAGCGTAGCTCATTCGGTCCTCTCTGGAAACACCATATATTTT
J: TRBJ1-2; size: NA; D: TRBD1; V: TRBV5-5; CDR3: CASSLRQGAIPYGYTF; DNA: TGTGCCAGCAGCTTGAGACAGGGGGCGATCCCCTATGGCTACACCTTC
J: TRBJ2-1; size: NA; D: TRBD2; V: TRBV7-9; CDR3: CASSPRGLAGDTLGNEQFF; DNA: TGTGCCAGCAGCCCCAGGGGCTTAGCGGGAGACACCCTTGGGAATGAGCAGTTCTTC
J: TRBJ1-6; size: NA; D: NA; V: TRBV27; CDR3: CASSLKHSMNSPLHF; DNA: TGTGCCAGCAGTTTAAAGCACAGTATGAATTCACCCCTCCACTTT
J: TRBJ2-2; size: NA; D: TRBD1; V: TRBV9; CDR3: CASSVVGQGVTGELFF; DNA: TGTGCCAGCAGCGTAGTGGGACAGGGGGTCACCGGGGAGCTGTTTTTT
J: TRBJ1-2; size: NA; D: NA; V: TRBV5-1; CDR3: CASSYREAGGYTF; DNA: TGCGCCAGCAGCTACCGGGAGGCAGGTGGCTACACCTTC
J: TRBJ1-5; size: NA; D: NA; V: TRBV5-5; CDR3: CASSSIGGVQPQHF; DNA: TGTGCCAGCAGCTCGATCGGGGGAGTTCAGCCCCAGCATTTT
J: TRBJ2-4; size: NA; D: TRBD1; V: TRBV6-1; CDR3: CASSEGPGTGGNF; DNA: TGTGCCAGCAGTGAAGGCCCAGGGACAGGGGGAAACTTC
J: TRBJ1-3; size: few; D: NA; V: TRBV19; CDR3: CASSPLGNTIYF; DNA: TGTGCCAGTAGTCCCCTAGGAAACACCATATATTTT
J: TRBJ2-7; size: NA; D: TRBD2; V: TRBV6-5; CDR3: CASSGRDYEQYF; DNA: TGTGCCAGCAGCGGGAGGGACTACGAGCAGTACTTC
J: TRBJ2-2; size: NA; D: NA; V: TRBV6-5; CDR3: CASIRMNTGELFF; DNA: TGTGCCAGCATCAGGATGAACACCGGGGAGCTGTTTTTT
J: TRBJ2-7; size: NA; D: NA; V: TRBV27; CDR3: CASSLWQGSVEQYF; DNA: TGTGCCAGCAGTTTGTGGCAGGGGTCGGTCGAGCAGTACTTC
J: TRBJ2-5; size: once; D: NA; V: TRBV11-3; CDR3: CASSFGRETQYF; DNA: TGTGCCAGCAGCTTCGGCAGGGAGACCCAGTACTTC
J: TRBJ1-4; size: NA; D: NA; V: TRBV18; CDR3: CASSRQKEKLFF; DNA: TGTGCCAGCTCACGACAGAAAGAAAAACTGTTTTTT
J: TRBJ2-3; size: NA; D: TRBD1; V: TRBV7-9; CDR3: CASRGQGRADTQYF; DNA: TGTGCCAGCAGGGGACAGGGGAGGGCAGATACGCAGTATTTT
J: TRBJ1-1; size: once; D: NA; V: TRBV13; CDR3: CASSPTSGGSNTEAFF; DNA: TGTGCCAGCAGTCCTACTAGCGGTGGATCGAACACTGAAGCTTTCTTT
J: TRBJ1-5; size: NA; D: NA; V: TRBV6-1; CDR3: CASSEVVAGGNQPQHF; DNA: TGTGCCAGCAGTGAAGTTGTAGCAGGGGGCAATCAGCCCCAGCATTTT
J: TRBJ2-3; size: NA; D: TRBD1; V: TRBV5-6; CDR3: CASSRQGDISTDTQYF; DNA: TGTGCCAGCAGCCGACAGGGGGACATTAGCACAGATACGCAGTATTTT
J: TRBJ2-5; size: NA; D: NA; V: TRBV28; CDR3: CASSLITGIRETQYF; DNA: TGTGCCAGCAGTTTGATTACAGGGATTCGGGAGACCCAGTACTTC
J: TRBJ2-3; size: NA; D: NA; V: TRBV6-1; CDR3: CASSEYPTPTDTQYF; DNA: TGTGCCAGCAGTGAATATCCGACTCCCACAGATACGCAGTATTTT
J: TRBJ2-1; size: NA; D: NA; V: TRBV28; CDR3: CASRAAGSYNEQFF; DNA: TGTGCCAGCCGGGCGGCGGGAAGCTACAATGAGCAGTTCTTC
J: TRBJ1-6; size: once; D: TRBD1; V: TRBV19; CDR3: CASRDPGQGPPYNSPLHF; DNA: TGTGCCAGTAGAGATCCGGGACAGGGGCCACCATATAATTCACCCCTCCACTTT
J: TRBJ2-1; size: NA; D: TRBD1; V: TRBV28; CDR3: CASSTGGTASYNEQFF; DNA: TGTGCCAGCAGTACAGGGGGCACGGCCTCCTACAATGAGCAGTTCTTC
J: TRBJ1-5; size: few; D: NA; V: TRBV5-5; CDR3: CASSLAPSTDQPQHF; DNA: TGTGCCAGCAGCTTGGCTCCATCGACAGATCAGCCCCAGCATTTT
J: TRBJ2-7; size: NA; D: NA; V: TRBV10-3; CDR3: CAISESGVAGLLEQYF; DNA: TGTGCCATCAGTGAGTCAGGAGTAGCCGGCTTGCTCGAGCAGTACTTC
J: TRBJ2-2; size: NA; D: TRBD1; V: TRBV5-4; CDR3: CASSLGDRAFGELFF; DNA: TGTGCCAGCAGCTTGGGGGACAGGGCCTTCGGGGAGCTGTTTTTT
J: TRBJ2-3; size: NA; D: TRBD2; V: TRBV5-1; CDR3: CASSLSSGRKTDTQYF; DNA: TGCGCCAGCAGCCTGTCCAGCGGGAGGAAAACAGATACGCAGTATTTT
J: TRBJ1-2; size: NA; D: NA; V: TRBV7-7; CDR3: CASSLEFETGVLYGYTF; DNA: TGTGCTAGCAGCTTAGAGTTCGAGACAGGAGTCTTGTATGGCTACACCTTC
J: TRBJ2-1; size: once; D: TRBD2; V: TRBV11-2; CDR3: CATRRASGGRGNEQFF; DNA: TGTGCCACAAGGAGGGCTAGCGGGGGGAGGGGCAATGAGCAGTTCTTC
J: TRBJ2-7; size: NA; D: TRBD2; V: TRBV27; CDR3: CASSPGLAFYEQYF; DNA: TGTGCCAGCAGTCCGGGACTAGCGTTCTACGAGCAGTACTTC
J: TRBJ2-2; size: NA; D: NA; V: TRBV15; CDR3: CATSNGLNTGELFF; DNA: TGTGCCACCAGCAACGGGTTAAACACCGGGGAGCTGTTTTTT
J: TRBJ2-2; size: NA; D: TRBD2; V: TRBV5-1; CDR3: CASSSATSANTGELFF; DNA: TGCGCCAGCAGCTCGGCAACTAGCGCGAACACCGGGGAGCTGTTTTTT
J: TRBJ1-5; size: NA; D: TRBD1; V: TRBV2; CDR3: CASSVTGDQPQHF; DNA: TGTGCCAGCAGTGTGACAGGGGATCAGCCCCAGCATTTT
J: TRBJ1-3; size: NA; D: TRBD1; V: TRBV19; CDR3: CASSIRGGAGNTIYF; DNA: TGTGCCAGTAGTATAAGAGGGGGCGCGGGAAACACCATATATTTT
J: TRBJ2-1; size: NA; D: TRBD2; V: TRBV6-2/TRBV6-3; CDR3: CASSAPLARSYNEQFF; DNA: TGTGCCAGCAGTGCCCCACTAGCGCGCTCCTACAATGAGCAGTTCTTC
J: TRBJ1-6; size: NA; D: NA; V: TRBV28; CDR3: CASSLSRSYNSPLHF; DNA: TGTGCCAGCAGTTTATCCCGTTCCTATAATTCACCCCTCCACTTT
J: TRBJ2-1; size: NA; D: NA; V: TRBV7-2; CDR3: CASSLVDSDNEQFF; DNA: TGTGCCAGCAGCTTAGTGGACAGTGACAATGAGCAGTTCTTC